The 2 T cell receptor beta chains given below trace back to one sample, sequenced in a study of OX40 agonist ivuxolimab in advanced cancers. TCRdb keeps only in-frame clones here, not all; method: immunoSEQ multiplex PCR. The sample lists tens of thousands of clones, about nine tenths occurring once. This specimen was CD4+ or CD8+ T cells sorted from blood, taken in a trial of the OX40 agonist ivuxolimab. These receptors came from an adult with an advanced solid tumor such as melanoma, head and neck, liver or kidney cancer.

The chain joins TRBV6-5 to TRBJ2-2, with D possibly being TRBD1 (5 bases). The CDR3 consists of 15 residues. V was shortened by 2 bases and J by 6 bases, with 13 bases between the two germline ends. The V gene's germline CDR1 is MNHEY and CDR2 SVGAGI. The CDR3 DNA follows: TGTGCCAGCAGTTACCGGCAGGGTCCCGCCGGGGAGCTGTTTTTT. Residues: CASSYRQGPAGELFF.

The chain joins TRBV13 to TRBJ1-2, with D maybe TRBD1 (6 bases). The CDR3 is 15 residues long. The ends were cut back, 2 bases at V and 1 base at J, with 11 bases in the middle. Germline CDR1 PRHDT, CDR2 FYEKMQ (reference sequence). CDR3 DNA: TGTGCCAGCAGCTTAAACAGGGATTTTAACTATGGCTACACCTTC. Translation: CASSLNRDFNYGYTF.